This record looks at one T cell receptor (beta chain) sequence and its context. The data are from a study of radiation and T cells in renal cell carcinoma. From germline, CDR1 is MNHNY and CDR2 SVGAGI (reference sequence). Between the trimmed V and J ends, which lost 6 bases and 3 bases, there was a span of 11 bases. The CDR3 loop spans 13 amino acids. Clones were read by immunoSEQ multiplex PCR, and TCRdb kept only the in-frame ones, dropping some. The table shows roughly 120,000 clones, with 80% to 85% occurring only once. Time point given: baseline pretreatment blood. The treatment: 15 Gy SBRT to primary tumor, nephrectomy 4 weeks later. The tumor was a clear cell renal cell carcinoma.

The source is a woman aged 60-75 years with renal cell carcinoma. The starting material was blood, obtained from a patient whose treatment included radiotherapy and nephrectomy. The gene calls are TRBV6-6 and TRBJ1-1, with a possible D match to TRBD1 (6 bases). Written as DNA, the CDR3 is TGTGCCAGCAGACATACAGGGTACACTGAAGCTTTCTTT. It codes for CASRHTGYTEAFF.